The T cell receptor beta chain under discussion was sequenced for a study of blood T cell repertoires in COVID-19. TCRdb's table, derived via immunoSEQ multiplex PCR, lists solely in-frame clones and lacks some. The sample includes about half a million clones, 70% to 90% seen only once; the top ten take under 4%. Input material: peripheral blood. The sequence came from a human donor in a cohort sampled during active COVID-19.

The CDR3 DNA follows: TGTGCCAGCAGTGCCCCAGGACTAGCCCCGATCCTCGAGCAGTACTTC. Translation gives CASSAPGLAPILEQYF. This sequence joins TRBV2 and TRBJ2-7; 8 bases line up with TRBD2. Germline CDR1 reads SNHLY; CDR2 reads FYNNEI. This CDR3 contains 16 residues. Unmatched junction bases numbered 14, after V lost 4 bases and J lost 6 bases.